The 30 T cell receptor beta chains listed next were all sequenced from one sample in a study of T cell repertoires in cytomegalovirus infection. MiXCR was run by TCRdb on the reads, yielding one entry per CDR3 protein. The sample contains around 530,000 distinct CDR3 sequences, about 15% of which appear only once. Sequenced material: CD8+ T cells from PBMCs. The receptor set was obtained from a human donor in good health (CMV status not recorded). Some clones in this sample may be carry-over from other donors' samples.

On this clonotype itself: This may be a read error, as it is one base from a much larger clone. The chain joins TRBV10-3 to TRBJ2-7, with TRBD2 matching over 10 bases. The CDR3 extends over 17 amino acids. Germline-derived CDR1 and CDR2 are ENHRY and SYGVKD. The CDR3 spells CAISESTSGKSSYAQYF. The CDR3 bases are TGTGCCATCAGTGAGTCTACTAGCGGGAAAAGCTCCTACGCGCAGTACTTC.

This clonotype was seen at least ten times. The genes are TRBV7-8 and TRBJ2-5; tentatively, D is TRBD2 (6 bases). The germline gives CDR1 SGHVS, CDR2 FQNEAQ. CDR3 size: 14 residues. V was trimmed by 5 bases and J by 4 bases, leaving 14 bases between them. CDR3 in amino acids: CASSPEGRGETQYF. The CDR3 DNA reads as TGTGCCAGCAGCCCGGAGGGTAGGGGAGAGACCCAGTACTTC.

Of note for this clonotype: This may be a read error, as it is one base from a much larger clone. The chain has TRBV27 and TRBJ1-2; tentative D call: TRBD1 (5 bases). From germline, CDR1 is MNHEY and CDR2 SMNVEV (reference sequence). The CDR3 contains 12 residues. The chain's CDR3 is CASSDGGYDYTF. The CDR3 region has the DNA TGTGCCAGCAGTGATGGGGGTTATGACTACACCTTC.

This clonotype has at least ten counts. The rearrangement joins TRBV4-1 to TRBJ2-7; D is undetermined. The germline V and J ends were trimmed by 3 bases and 2 bases, with 11 bases remaining between them. The CDR3 totals 14 residues. CDR1 MGHRA and CDR2 YSYEKL come from the germline V gene. The CDR3 sequence: CASSQTPRTYEQYF. In nucleotides, the CDR3 is TGCGCCAGCAGCCAGACGCCCCGGACCTACGAGCAGTACTTC.

The rearrangement uses TRBV12-3 or TRBV12-4 and TRBJ1-5; D call uncertain. V was clipped by 6 bases and J by 1 base, with 19 bases between them. The CDR3 has 17 residues. CDR3 bases: TGTGCCAGCAGCACGTCGGATAGGGTGGAGAGCAATCAGCCCCAGCATTTT. This sequence encodes CASSTSDRVESNQPQHF.

This clonotype was observed a few times. The V and J genes are TRBV14 and TRBJ1-2; TRBD1 aligns across 9 bases. The ends lost 0 bases at V and 1 base at J; junction bases unmatched: 9. CDR1 SGHDN and CDR2 FVKESK come from the germline V gene. CDR3 size: 18 residues. CDR3 region: CASSQDRGTGHLNYGYTF. The CDR3 DNA is TGTGCCAGCAGCCAAGATCGGGGGACAGGGCATCTTAACTATGGCTACACCTTC.

Only a few counts were recorded for this clonotype. The chain has TRBV27 and TRBJ2-1; tentative D call: TRBD2 (6 bases). V lost 9 bases and J 6 bases, leaving 15 bases between the germline ends. CDR1 and CDR2 (germline): MNHEY, SMNVEV (reference sequence). The CDR3 runs 13 residues. CDR3 nucleotide sequence: TGTGCCAGTTCCCGGGACTCGACCAATGAGCAGTTCTTC. Protein product: CASSRDSTNEQFF.

This clonotype appeared many times. This chain uses TRBV12-3 or TRBV12-4 with TRBJ2-7; 9 nucleotides align to TRBD2. CDR3 length equals 16 residues. V shed 7 bases and J 4 bases; nucleotides not matched to a gene: 14. CDR3 in DNA: TGTGCCAGCACGGCTAGCGGGAAAATGAGCCAGTACGAGCAGTACTTC. Residues: CASTASGKMSQYEQYF.

Regarding this clonotype: The CDR3 does not end in the conserved phenylalanine or tryptophan, so this is likely a read error. The rearrangement links TRBV6-6 to TRBJ2-7; D call uncertain. The germline gives CDR1 MNHNY, CDR2 SVGAGI (reference sequence). The CDR3 sequence is 11 residues long. The CDR3 DNA follows: TGTGCCAGCAGTCCCTCCCACGAGCAGTACTTA. Protein sequence: CASSPSHEQYL.

At least ten counts were recorded for this clonotype. The V gene is TRBV7-8, the J gene TRBJ2-7; D is ambiguous. The CDR3 extends over 12 amino acids. Germline V lookup: CDR1 SGHVS, CDR2 FQNEAQ. Trimming removed 1 base at V and 6 bases at J, with 7 bases between. Written as DNA, the CDR3 is TGTGCCAGCAGCTTAGTGGGAAGCGAGCAGTACTTC. Protein: CASSLVGSEQYF.

This clonotype was counted many times. The chain recombines TRBV7-9 with TRBJ2-3; 12 nucleotides match TRBD2. The V segment lost 3 bases and the J segment 6 bases; nucleotides outside the gene matches: 4. Germline assignment: CDR1 SEHNR and CDR2 FQNEAQ (reference sequence). This CDR3 is built from 15 residues. Here the CDR3 reads CASSLGLAGGDTQYF. CDR3 DNA sequence: TGTGCCAGCAGCTTGGGCCTAGCGGGAGGGGATACGCAGTATTTT.

The J gene is TRBJ1-1, the V gene TRBV20-1; a possible D gene is TRBD1 (6 bases). The CDR3 totals 14 residues. The V end lost 1 base, the J end lost 0 bases, and 9 bases lay between the germline ends. Per germline, CDR1 DFQATT and CDR2 SNEGSKA (reference sequence). The CDR3 nucleotides read TGCAGTGCTAGAGGGACAGCGATGAACACTGAAGCTTTCTTT. Translated: CSARGTAMNTEAFF.

This clonotype was detected many times. This sequence joins TRBV27 and TRBJ1-2; D is unclear. CDR1 and CDR2 (germline): MNHEY, SMNVEV (reference sequence). The ends were cut back, 6 bases at V and 4 bases at J, with 18 bases in the middle. This CDR3 comprises 15 residues. The CDR3 DNA is TGTGCCAGCAGCGCCAAGCAACCCGCGGGCTATGGCTACACCTTC. It encodes CASSAKQPAGYGYTF.

This clonotype was detected a few times. This rearrangement joins TRBV12-3 or TRBV12-4 to TRBJ1-2; 7 bases are a match to TRBD1. The CDR3 extends over 14 amino acids. The V and J ends lost 7 bases and 3 bases, in that order; junction bases with no gene match: 8. The CDR3 loop reads CASKPGTAYYGYTF. The CDR3, as DNA: TGTGCCAGCAAACCCGGGACAGCGTACTATGGCTACACCTTC.

This clonotype has just a few counts. V and J are TRBV27 and TRBJ1-5; D remains ambiguous. The V gene's germline CDR1 is MNHEY and CDR2 SMNVEV (reference sequence). Between the trimmed V and J ends, which lost 8 bases and 2 bases, there was a span of 13 bases. This CDR3 region has 14 residues. CDR3 in amino acids: CASGIPSGNQPQHF. The DNA of the CDR3 is TGTGCCAGCGGGATTCCGTCGGGCAATCAGCCCCAGCATTTT.

The chain couples TRBV14 to TRBJ2-1, with 8 positions matching TRBD2. Germline V CDR1 and CDR2: SGHDN, FVKESK. With 4 bases clipped from V and 3 bases from J, the junction kept 5 bases outside the gene matches. This CDR3 comprises 15 residues. As DNA, the CDR3 is TGTGCCAGCAGCCCCTATAGCGGGATCTACAATGAGCAGTTCTTC. This translates into CASSPYSGIYNEQFF.

This chain uses TRBV15 with TRBJ2-7; 9 nucleotides agree with TRBD1. V gave up 4 bases and J gave up 5 bases; unmatched junction bases: 9. Germline CDR1 and CDR2: LNHNV and YYDKDF (reference sequence). The CDR3 loop spans 15 amino acids. CDR3 in amino acids: CATSTHRDRDHEQYF. In DNA form, the CDR3 reads TGTGCCACCAGCACCCACCGGGACAGGGACCACGAGCAGTACTTC.

The chain employs TRBV3-1 and TRBJ2-5; D may be TRBD1 or TRBD2 (5 bases each). The germline V gene has CDR1 LGHDT and CDR2 YNNKEL (reference sequence). CDR3 length: 12 residues. V dropped 6 bases and J dropped 9 bases, with 14 bases sitting between them. The CDR3 reads CASRGDPPAQYF. CDR3 DNA sequence: TGTGCCAGCAGGGGGGACCCCCCAGCCCAGTACTTC.

This clonotype was seen more than once but under ten times. The chain has TRBV4-1 and TRBJ2-1; TRBD2 matches at 7 bases. The CDR3 sequence is 15 residues long. Trimming at V came to 8 bases and at J to 7 bases, leaving 14 bases not matched to a gene. Per the germline V gene, CDR1 is MGHRA and CDR2 is YSYEKL. The CDR3 region has the DNA TGCGCCAGCGGACGACTCTGGCGGGGGTCTAATGAGCAGTTCTTC. Protein: CASGRLWRGSNEQFF.

In this sample, this clonotype turned up a few times. V usage is TRBV28 and J usage is TRBJ2-1; D not resolved. Germline CDR1 is MDHEN and CDR2 is SYDVKM. The CDR3 runs to 14 residues. The germline V and J ends were trimmed by 1 base and 3 bases, with 7 bases remaining between them. The CDR3 region is CASSLFTSYNEQFF. CDR3 DNA: TGTGCCAGCAGTTTATTCACAAGCTACAATGAGCAGTTCTTC.

This clonotype was counted many times. The V gene is TRBV12-3 or TRBV12-4, the J gene TRBJ1-2; 9 positions match TRBD1. The V segment lost 5 bases and the J segment 8 bases; nucleotides outside the gene matches: 12. This CDR3 region has 15 residues. CDR3 protein: CASSTKQGAQRGYTF. The CDR3 DNA sequence: TGTGCCAGCAGTACTAAACAGGGGGCTCAGAGAGGCTACACCTTC.

This rearrangement joins TRBV6-5 to TRBJ2-7; D is uncertain. In germline, CDR1 is MNHEY, CDR2 SVGAGI. With 6 bases removed from V and 2 bases from J, the gap between germline ends came to 11 bases. The CDR3 has 13 residues. CDR3 sequence: CASSQTGTYEQYF. DNA of the CDR3: TGTGCCAGCAGCCAGACTGGAACCTACGAGCAGTACTTC.

A note on this clonotype: With a much larger clone just one base away, this may be a read error. V usage is TRBV7-6 and J usage is TRBJ1-1, with D uncertain. This CDR3 is 15 amino acids long. CDR1 SGHVS and CDR2 FNYEAQ come from the germline V gene. The V end lost 0 bases, the J end lost 4 bases, and 12 bases lay between the germline ends. The CDR3 DNA is TGTGCCAGCAGCTTAGCGCTTGAGAGAGTCACTGAAGCTTTCTTT. As protein: CASSLALERVTEAFF.

This clonotype was observed many times. CDR3 bases: TGTGCCAGCACCGGGACGGGGAACTACGAGCAGTACTTC. Its translation: CASTGTGNYEQYF. The chain has TRBV12-3 or TRBV12-4 and TRBJ2-7; D may correspond to TRBD1 or TRBD2 (5 bases each). The CDR3 extends over 13 amino acids. V was trimmed by 7 bases and J by 3 bases, leaving 13 bases between them.

This clonotype was counted at least ten times. The chain combines TRBV27 with TRBJ2-1; 8 nucleotides align to TRBD1. Germline lookup yields CDR1 MNHEY and CDR2 SMNVEV (reference sequence). The CDR3 has 13 residues. J gave up 7 bases and V 4 bases, and 3 bases lay outside the gene matches. CDR3 DNA: TGTGCCAGCAGTTGGACAGGGAATAATGAGCAGTTCTTC. It yields the protein CASSWTGNNEQFF.

Many counts were recorded for this clonotype. The CDR3 nucleotides read TGTGCCAGCAGCATCAAAACAGGGGTGCTCCACGAGCAGTACTTC. Its translation is CASSIKTGVLHEQYF. The chain joins TRBV7-8 to TRBJ2-7, with TRBD1 matching 7 bases. CDR3 length equals 15 residues. Germline CDR1 reads SGHVS; CDR2 reads FQNEAQ. The ends lost 5 bases at V and 5 bases at J; junction bases unmatched: 12.

This chain joins TRBV20-1 and TRBJ2-5; 10 bases line up with TRBD2. In germline, CDR1 is DFQATT, CDR2 SNEGSKA (reference sequence). With 6 bases clipped from V and 6 bases from J, the junction kept 13 bases outside the gene matches. The CDR3 spans 15 residues. CDR3 sequence: CSAEPKRGGRQTQYF. As DNA, the CDR3 is TGCAGTGCAGAACCGAAGCGGGGGGGCCGCCAGACCCAGTACTTC.

This clonotype came up many times. J is TRBJ1-2 and V is TRBV7-3; D might be TRBD1 (6 bases). The V end lost 5 bases, the J end lost 4 bases, and 11 bases lay between the germline ends. Germline CDR1 is SGHTA and CDR2 is FQGTGA. This CDR3 region has 13 residues. CDR3 amino acids: CASSLDSSYGYTF. CDR3 sequence (DNA): TGTGCCAGCAGCCTGGACAGCTCCTATGGCTACACCTTC.

To note about this clonotype: This may be a read error: a much more frequent sequence differs by one nucleotide. CDR3 sequence: CAISAPGTGDNYGYTF. The DNA of the CDR3 is TGTGCCATCAGTGCGCCCGGGACAGGGGATAACTATGGCTACACCTTC. The chain employs TRBV10-3 and TRBJ1-2, with TRBD1 matching 10 bases. The CDR3 length is 16 residues. V trimming: 4 bases; J trimming: 1 base; junction bases outside the gene matches: 6. CDR1 and CDR2 from the germline V gene are ENHRY and SYGVKD.

At least ten counts were recorded for this clonotype. The chain couples TRBV6-1 to TRBJ2-7; D not certain. The length of the CDR3 is 15 residues. CDR1 is MNHNS, CDR2 SASEGT, per germline. V was cut by 6 bases and J by 3 bases, with 18 bases left in between. CDR3 sequence reads: CASREQLQDNYEQYF. The CDR3 nucleotides are TGTGCCAGCAGAGAACAGCTCCAAGATAACTACGAGCAGTACTTC.